Listed here is a single T cell receptor beta chain. In its sample, this clonotype was seen many times. It lacks a known antigen. No much larger clone exists at a distance of one base, and base qualities are not known. The data were taken from a study of identical twins (dated by TCRdb to the mid-2010s). Background on the whole study: TCR alpha and beta repertoires from monozygotic twins, unrelated adults of various ages and cord blood were deep-sequenced to test whether fetal clonotypes persist. To rule out contamination, the twin experiments were replicated at different times with different library preparation protocols.

Library construction relied on 5' RACE. Sequencing instrument: Illumina HiSeq 2000. A universal primer binding site was added through template switching, and the final cDNA carried a unique molecular identifier so that TCR cDNA molecules could be counted accurately. Specific primers in the conserved constant-segment region were used to synthesize first-strand cDNA for TCR alpha and beta chains. To control for contamination, every cDNA library carried two barcodes: a SMART-Mk sample barcode plus Illumina barcodes. Two successive PCR steps introduced TruSeq adapter sequences along with Illumina sample barcodes. TCR alpha and beta cDNA libraries were sequenced on the Illumina HiSeq platform with custom primers. The original methods were these. MiGEC processed the raw reads to extract unique molecular identifiers, while MiXCR was used to determine the CDR3 positions. Recombination models were inferred per individual with the repgenHMM and IGoR tools using an EM algorithm. The analysis of shared clonotypes was done with the tcR package in R, with sharing normalized by the product of cloneset sizes. To study raw recombination free of thymic and clonal selection effects, out-of-frame nonproductive sequences were analyzed. TCRdb took the public reads, trimmed them with fastp at Q25, ran MiXCR for clone calling and kept in-frame beta chains. Under each unique CDR3 protein, matching rows form one entry showing the most common genes and DNA. These V and J calls originate from TCRdb's pipeline instead of the authors' own analysis. The sample table shows approximately 300,000 distinct CDR3 sequences, and nearly 9.5% are seen once. The ten largest clonotypes hold roughly 7% of the sample.

Every donor in the study was a healthy Caucasian. Three pairs of female monozygotic twins, all aged roughly 18 to 30 years, were included in the twin cohort. CD4+ and CD8+ T cell populations were isolated with positive isolation kits from Invitrogen. Here is what the overall study found, with its caveats: Fewer insertions were carried by abundant cord blood beta clonotypes; a weaker similar trend was observed in young adult naive repertoires, while no such trend was observed in memory repertoires. In monozygotic twins, recombination models systematically underestimated out-of-frame TCR alpha sharing, but the models matched the sharing seen between unrelated individuals. Zero-insertion analyses could be partly confounded by invariant T cells such as MAIT and iNKT, although diverse VJ usage argued against such confounding for most clonotypes. A weaker excess of twin sharing was found in beta out-of-frame sequences because the signal-to-noise ratio was lowered by fewer shared sequences. Conclusions relied on cross-sectional statistical analysis, since the same donors could not be followed over many years. Compared with coincidental sharing between unrelated individuals, out-of-frame TCR alpha sequences shared between twins had an excess of sequences with low generation probability.

V loses 7 bases, J loses 3 bases, and the germline ends lie 19 bases apart. The CDR3 goes from the cysteine to the phenylalanine over 15 residues. Solely the CDR3 DNA is kept, with 45 bases framed from the first base. From the germline V gene, CDR1 is MNHEY and CDR2 is SVGEGT. This sample was also put to use in a study of yellow fever vaccine responses in identical twins. As that second study puts it: According to the authors, the vaccine-induced T cell response in identical twins seemed to be partly convergent and partly specific to each individual. Focusing on identical twins, the study followed the T cell clones that responded to the vaccine, and did so with precision.

The chain joins TRBV6-2 or TRBV6-3 to TRBJ2-7, with TRBD2 perhaps the D gene, on 5 matching bases. Sequencing used CD8+ T cells sorted from blood. The receptor comes from a woman in her late teens or twenties in good health. CDR3 reads: CASTPPGLAGYEQYF. The sequence in DNA is TGTGCCAGCACCCCCCCCGGACTTGCGGGCTACGAGCAGTACTTC.